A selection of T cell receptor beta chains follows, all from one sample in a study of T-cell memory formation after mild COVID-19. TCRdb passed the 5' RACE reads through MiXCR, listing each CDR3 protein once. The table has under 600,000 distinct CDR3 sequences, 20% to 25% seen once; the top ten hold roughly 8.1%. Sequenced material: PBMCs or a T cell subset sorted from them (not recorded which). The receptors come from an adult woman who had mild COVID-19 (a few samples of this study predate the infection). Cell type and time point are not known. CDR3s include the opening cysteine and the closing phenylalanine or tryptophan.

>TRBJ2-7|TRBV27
CASSEGRGPAYEQYF
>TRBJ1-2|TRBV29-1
CSVLGAATNYGYTF
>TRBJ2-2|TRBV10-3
CAIRSTAPGELFF
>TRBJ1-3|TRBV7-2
CASSLALGLTSSGNTIYF
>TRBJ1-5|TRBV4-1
CASSQLRVGNQPQHF
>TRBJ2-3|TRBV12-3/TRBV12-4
CASSLMGLAGRTDTQYF
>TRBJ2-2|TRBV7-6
CASSLVNPGLGSGELFF
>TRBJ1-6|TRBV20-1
CSARDNRNSPLHF
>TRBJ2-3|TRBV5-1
CASSDRTGGRQTTDTQYF
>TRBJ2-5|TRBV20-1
CSASRQGALMDQYF
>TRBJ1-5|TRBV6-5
CASSPGLTSNQPQHF
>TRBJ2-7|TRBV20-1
CSASTTGGREQYF
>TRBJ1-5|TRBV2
CASTRENSNQPQHF
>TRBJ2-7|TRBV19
CASSVSRQAYEQYF
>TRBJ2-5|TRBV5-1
CASSLVFGETGETQYF
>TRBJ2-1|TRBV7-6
CASSLAGGAPSSGGPGEQFF
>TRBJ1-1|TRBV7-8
CASSYLDRGPEAFF
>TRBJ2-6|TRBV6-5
CASSLLTASDSGANVLTF
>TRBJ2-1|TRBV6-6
CASSGGTPSNEQFF
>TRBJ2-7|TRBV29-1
CSVEEGDYEQYF
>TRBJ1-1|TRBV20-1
CSAMTGENTEAFF
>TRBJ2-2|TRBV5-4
CASRRDVAGMNTGELFF
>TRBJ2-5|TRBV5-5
CASSFGRPLETQYF
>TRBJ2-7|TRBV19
CASSSVASGRPYEQYF
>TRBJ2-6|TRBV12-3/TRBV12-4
CASRPYSGANVLTF
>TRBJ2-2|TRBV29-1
CSVSRGDTGELFF
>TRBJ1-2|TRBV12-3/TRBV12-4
CASSLGHRNYGYTF